The next 16 T cell receptor beta chains were all read from a single sample in a study of shared clonotypes between healthy human individuals. Naive-designated CD8 cells lacked CD45RO, were positively enriched for CCR7, and omitted terminally differentiated effector memory CD45RA+ cells. Data came from immunoSEQ multiplex PCR; TCRdb stores just in-frame clones and leaves some out. The sample lists about 820,000 clones; almost 95% were seen once. The specimen sequenced was naive CD8+ T cells sorted from blood. The origin of the receptors is a man aged 25 to 40 in good health.

Comment on this clone: A junction end diverges from the germline sequence, so it may reflect a read error. The chain links TRBV29-1 to TRBJ2-5, with 10 bases lining up with TRBD1. CDR3 length: 14 residues. Germline V gene lookup returns CDR1 SQVTM and CDR2 ANQGSEA. The chain's CDR3 is CSAEDRGLGETQYF. CDR3 nucleotides: TGCAGCGCTGAAGACAGGGGGCTCGGGGAGACCCAGTACTTC.

The rearrangement joins TRBV5-1 to TRBJ2-7, with D tentatively TRBD1 (6 bases). Per germline, CDR1 SGHRS and CDR2 YFSETQ. The CDR3 runs 15 residues. Trimming took off 4 bases at V and 4 bases at J, with 18 bases between the two ends. CDR3 in amino acids: CASSHPTGGYYEQYF. CDR3 in DNA: TGCGCCAGCAGCCATCCGACAGGAGGTTATTACGAGCAGTACTTC. Looking up the rest from reference TRBV5-1 and TRBJ2-7 gives the full variable domain: KAGVTQTPRYLIKTRGQQVTLSCSPISGHRSVSWYQQTPGQGLQFLFEYFSETQRNKGNFPGRFSGRQFSNSRSEMNVSTLELGDSALYLCASSHPTGGYYEQYFGPGTRLTVT.

The V and J genes are TRBV5-1 and TRBJ1-4; D not resolved. The CDR3 spans 15 residues. The ends were cut back, 0 bases at V and 0 bases at J, with 6 bases in the middle. Germline CDR1 and CDR2: SGHRS and YFSETQ. CDR3 amino acids: CASSLVGATNEKLFF. The CDR3 nucleotides are TGCGCCAGCAGCTTGGTGGGTGCAACTAATGAAAAACTGTTTTTT.

The rearrangement joins TRBV4-1 to TRBJ1-3; D gene uncertain. CDR3 length equals 15 residues. Trimming shortened V by 4 bases and J by 4 bases, and 14 bases separated the two germline ends. Per the germline V gene, CDR1 is MGHRA and CDR2 is YSYEKL. The CDR3 DNA reads TGCGCCAGCAGCCCACAATCGGGGTCAGGAAACACCATATATTTT. This codes for CASSPQSGSGNTIYF.

The chain combines TRBV13 with TRBJ2-7; 7 nucleotides line up with TRBD2. Germline assignment: CDR1 PRHDT and CDR2 FYEKMQ (reference sequence). CDR3 length: 17 residues. The V and J ends lost 5 bases and 0 bases, in that order; junction bases with no gene match: 13. CDR3 residues: CASSLNSLSGTSYEQYF. For the CDR3, the DNA is TGTGCCAGCAGCCTAAATAGCCTCAGCGGGACCTCCTACGAGCAGTACTTC.

Note on this clone: Other DNA variants within this sample encode the same CDR3. CDR3 bases: TGTGCCAGCAGCTCGAACAATGAGCAGTTCTTC. This sequence encodes CASSSNNEQFF. J is TRBJ2-1 and V is TRBV7-9; D ambiguous. V lost 4 bases, J lost 5 bases, and 3 bases lay in between. Looked up from germline, CDR1 is SEHNR and CDR2 is FQNEAQ (reference sequence). This CDR3 comprises 11 residues.

The chain has TRBV7-9 and TRBJ1-4; D might be TRBD1 (6 bases). Trimming took 6 bases from V and 7 from J, leaving 15 bases between them. This CDR3 has 14 residues. Looked up from germline, CDR1 is SEHNR and CDR2 is FQNEAQ (reference sequence). CDR3 region: CASRKEGGGEKLFF. For the CDR3, the DNA is TGTGCCAGCAGAAAGGAAGGGGGAGGTGAAAAACTGTTTTTT.

The chain joins TRBV7-9 to TRBJ2-1; 10 bases align to TRBD1. The CDR3 extends over 14 amino acids. V shed 5 bases, J shed 9 bases, and the junction held 7 bases outside the gene matches. CDR1 and CDR2 (germline): SEHNR, FQNEAQ (reference sequence). CDR3 DNA: TGTGCCAGCAGCCCGGGACAGGGGATTAGTGAGCAGTTCTTC. Protein sequence: CASSPGQGISEQFF.

J is TRBJ2-7 and V is TRBV4-1; D is possibly TRBD2 (5 bases). Germline V gene data show CDR1 as MGHRA and CDR2 as YSYEKL. Trimming took off 4 bases at V and 1 base at J, with 14 bases between the two ends. CDR3 length equals 15 residues. CDR3 sequence reads: CASSLLEEASYEQYF. CDR3 DNA sequence: TGCGCCAGCAGCCTCCTCGAGGAGGCTTCCTACGAGCAGTACTTC.

J is TRBJ2-1 and V is TRBV5-6; the match to TRBD2 covers 10 bases. CDR1 and CDR2 from the germline V gene are SGHDT and YYEEEE. This CDR3 is 17 amino acids long. Unmatched junction bases numbered 19, after V lost 6 bases and J lost 10 bases. The CDR3 bases are TGTGCCAGCAACCAGATTATAGCTAGCGGGAGTGGGGACGAGCAGTTCTTC. This sequence encodes CASNQIIASGSGDEQFF.

This chain uses TRBV2 with TRBJ2-5; D perhaps matches TRBD2 (5 bases). V was trimmed by 8 bases and J by 4 bases, leaving 14 bases between them. The CDR3 is 13 amino acids. Germline V gene sequence: CDR1 SNHLY, CDR2 FYNNEI. The CDR3: CASCPKRGETQYF. Written as DNA, the CDR3 is TGTGCCAGCTGTCCCAAACGGGGAGAGACCCAGTACTTC.

V usage is TRBV13 and J usage is TRBJ2-1; the D gene is possibly TRBD1 (6 bases). The CDR3 is made up of 19 amino acids. Germline CDR1 reads PRHDT; CDR2 reads FYEKMQ (reference sequence). Deletions cut 4 bases from V and 0 bases from J, with 22 bases between. CDR3 coding DNA: TGTGCCAGCAGCTCACTATTAAACGCACAGGGCGCCTCCTACAATGAGCAGTTCTTC. Its translation is CASSSLLNAQGASYNEQFF. Using reference TRBV13 and TRBJ2-1 for the parts outside the CDR3, the full variable domain is AAGVIQSPRHLIKEKRETATLKCYPIPRHDTVYWYQQGPGQDPQFLISFYEKMQSDKGSIPDRFSAQQFSDYHSELNMSSLELGDSALYFCASSSLLNAQGASYNEQFFGPGTRLTVL.

The V gene is TRBV5-6, the J gene TRBJ2-7; weak D call: TRBD2 (6 bases). V lost 5 bases and J lost 2, with 23 bases in between. The CDR3 spans 17 residues. Germline-derived CDR1 and CDR2 are SGHDT and YYEEEE. The CDR3 here is CASRWRGEEPPTYEQYF. The CDR3 nucleotides read TGTGCCAGCAGGTGGAGGGGTGAGGAGCCCCCAACCTACGAGCAGTACTTC.

Regarding this clone: This same CDR3 is encoded by further DNA sequences in the sample. The rearrangement uses TRBV27 and TRBJ2-2; D unclear. Germline V CDR1 and CDR2: MNHEY, SMNVEV (reference sequence). Deletions cut 2 bases from V and 5 bases from J, with 12 bases between. There are 15 residues in the CDR3. In DNA, the CDR3 is TGTGCCAGCAGTTTAACTCAGGTTTTAACCGGGGAGCTGTTTTTT. Protein: CASSLTQVLTGELFF.

This sequence joins TRBV5-1 and TRBJ1-2, with a tentative D call TRBD1 (5 bases). V was trimmed by 4 bases and J by 6 bases, leaving 13 bases between them. The V gene's germline CDR1 is SGHRS and CDR2 YFSETQ. The CDR3 loop spans 13 amino acids. This CDR3 reads CASSASGINGYTF. The DNA of the CDR3 is TGCGCCAGCAGCGCCTCAGGGATAAATGGCTACACCTTC.

The chain is built from TRBV7-9 and TRBJ1-5; D remains ambiguous. CDR3 length: 14 amino acids. The V gene's germline CDR1 is SEHNR and CDR2 FQNEAQ (reference sequence). V was trimmed by 1 base and J by 3 bases, leaving 7 bases between them. The CDR3 DNA is TGTGCCAGCAGCTTAGGCCACCTCAATCAGCCCCAGCATTTT. The encoded protein is CASSLGHLNQPQHF.